What follows are 21 T cell receptor beta chains derived from one specimen sequenced in a study of shared clonotypes between healthy human individuals (dated by TCRdb to about 2020). The method behind the library was the immunoSEQ multiplex PCR assay. The immuneACCESS repertoire file appears here via TCRdb, limited to in-frame rearrangements. These files lack a portion of the clones; in checked studies, under half of the deficit traces to unresolved V genes, and the cause of the others is not known. The sample table lists under 200,000 clones, 90% to 95% of them with a count of one. Around 0.067% of the sample is in the top ten clones. What was sequenced was naive CD4+ T cells sorted from blood. Read against the paper, the sample's cell subset or site label means: CD45RA+ positively selected. Receptors were obtained from a woman aged 30 to 39 in good health.

The genes are TRBV7-9 and TRBJ2-5; D gene ambiguous. CDR3 length equals 15 residues. V dropped 0 bases and J dropped 4 bases, with 12 bases sitting between them. Germline CDR1 is SEHNR and CDR2 is FQNEAQ (reference sequence). The CDR3 DNA follows: TGTGCCAGCAGCTTAGCGTCGGTAGCTGGAGAGACCCAGTACTTC. Its translation: CASSLASVAGETQYF.

Only one count was recorded for this clone. This chain connects TRBV7-2 to TRBJ2-5; 11 bases agree with TRBD2. The J call may be in error: the DNA end matches TRBJ2-7 better. CDR1 is SGHTA, CDR2 FQGNSA, per germline. This CDR3 is built from 15 residues. CDR3 loop: CASSATSGVSYEQYF. CDR3 bases: TGTGCCAGCAGCGCGACTAGCGGGGTCTCCTACGAGCAGTACTTC.

This clone was seen once. The same CDR3 arises from other DNA sequences in this sample as well. The J gene is TRBJ1-2, the V gene TRBV19, with D hard to call. The CDR3 runs 11 residues. The germline gives CDR1 LNHDA, CDR2 SQIVND (reference sequence). The germline V and J ends were trimmed by 7 bases and 2 bases, with 5 bases remaining between them. CDR3 sequence reads: CASNQNYGYTF. CDR3 in DNA: TGTGCCAGTAATCAGAACTATGGCTACACCTTC.

This clone was detected a few times. This chain connects TRBV7-8 to TRBJ1-2; D unresolved. The germline V gene encodes CDR1 SGHVS and CDR2 FQNEAQ. The CDR3 length is 13 residues. V dropped 0 bases and J dropped 7 bases, with 9 bases sitting between them. The CDR3 reads CASSLAHLGGYTF. The CDR3 region has the DNA TGTGCCAGCAGCTTAGCCCACTTAGGTGGCTACACCTTC.

The V and J genes are TRBV15 and TRBJ2-7; D remains ambiguous. There are 14 residues in the CDR3. With 1 base removed from V and 11 bases from J, the gap between germline ends came to 18 bases. CDR1 and CDR2 from the germline V gene are LNHNV and YYDKDF (reference sequence). Here the CDR3 DNA reads TGTGCCACCAGCAGAGTACCCAGTCGTATCCAGGAGTACTTC. Its protein product is CATSRVPSRIQEYF.

The V gene is TRBV25-1, the J gene TRBJ2-3; 9 bases line up with TRBD2. V trimming: 2 bases; J trimming: 5 bases; junction bases outside the gene matches: 8. The germline CDR1 and CDR2 sequences are MGHDK and SYGVNS. This CDR3 contains 16 residues. CDR3 coding DNA: TGTGCCAGCAGTGAAATTAGCGGGAGAGCAGGAGATACGCAGTATTTT. Translated, it gives CASSEISGRAGDTQYF. The variable domain in full, completed from reference TRBV25-1 and TRBJ2-3, reads EADIYQTPRYLVIGTGKKITLECSQTMGHDKMYWYQQDPGMELHLIHYSYGVNSTEKGDLSSESTVSRIRTEHFPLTLESARPSHTSQYLCASSEISGRAGDTQYFGPGTRLTVL.

The chain combines TRBV28 with TRBJ1-1, with D hard to call. The CDR3 sequence is 14 residues long. Trimming took off 6 bases at V and 0 bases at J, with 11 bases between the two ends. From germline, CDR1 is MDHEN and CDR2 SYDVKM. CDR3 sequence: CASSSGSLNTEAFF. The CDR3 DNA reads as TGTGCCAGCAGCTCCGGCAGTTTGAACACTGAAGCTTTCTTT. The full variable domain, rest sourced from reference TRBV28 and TRBJ1-1, is DVKVTQSSRYLVKRTGEKVFLECVQDMDHENMFWYRQDPGLGLRLIYFSYDVKMKEKGDIPEGYSVSREKKERFSLILESASTNQTSMYLCASSSGSLNTEAFFGQGTRLTVV.

This chain links TRBV2 with TRBJ2-3; tentative D call: TRBD1 (7 bases). This CDR3 is built from 14 residues. Germline CDR1 reads SNHLY; CDR2 reads FYNNEI. Between the trimmed V and J ends, which lost 6 bases and 5 bases, there was a span of 15 bases. The CDR3 protein is CASSTSQGGDTQYF. CDR3 nucleotides: TGTGCCAGCAGCACAAGTCAGGGGGGAGATACGCAGTATTTT.

The chain has TRBV11-3 and TRBJ2-7; the match to TRBD1 covers 8 bases. Germline V gene sequence: CDR1 SGHNT, CDR2 YENEEA. Trimming cost V 2 bases and J 4 bases; bases outside gene matches: 7. The CDR3 sequence is 15 residues long. The DNA for the CDR3 is TGTGCCAGCAGCTTATACCCAGGGGGCGCGTACGAGCAGTACTTC. This gives the protein CASSLYPGGAYEQYF.

This clone was observed a single time. The chain has TRBV7-9 and TRBJ2-1; tentatively, D is TRBD1 or TRBD2 (6 bases each). V shed 5 bases and J shed 3 bases, with 17 bases lying between them. Germline V gene data show CDR1 as SEHNR and CDR2 as FQNEAQ (reference sequence). This CDR3 spans 16 amino acids. The CDR3 region is CASSGRGETFYNEQFF. CDR3 DNA: TGTGCCAGCAGCGGTAGGGGGGAGACGTTCTACAATGAGCAGTTCTTC.

This chain uses TRBV27 with TRBJ1-1, with 9 nucleotides matching TRBD1. Germline V gene data show CDR1 as MNHEY and CDR2 as SMNVEV (reference sequence). This CDR3 has 14 residues. J was trimmed by 6 bases and V by 5 bases; bases with no gene match: 7. CDR3 in DNA: TGTGCCAGCAGTCCACAGGGGGCGGGTGCTGAAGCTTTCTTT. The encoded protein is CASSPQGAGAEAFF.

The rearrangement links TRBV18 to TRBJ2-7, with 14 bases lining up with TRBD2. Germline trimming cut 4 bases from V and 4 bases from J; bases unmatched to any gene: 12. Germline V CDR1 and CDR2: KGHSH, LQKENI. This CDR3 has 18 residues. The CDR3: CASSQGLAGDLGGYEQYF. The DNA for the CDR3 is TGTGCCAGCTCACAGGGACTAGCGGGAGACCTAGGGGGTTACGAGCAGTACTTC. Drawing the rest from reference TRBV18 and TRBJ2-7, the complete variable domain is NAGVMQNPRHLVRRRGQEARLRCSPMKGHSHVYWYRQLPEEGLKFMVYLQKENIIDESGMPKERFSAEFPKEGPSILRIQQVVRGDSAAYFCASSQGLAGDLGGYEQYFGPGTRLTVT.

The chain recombines TRBV28 with TRBJ2-1; D may be TRBD2 (5 bases). The V end lost 2 bases, the J end lost 3 bases, and 11 bases lay between the germline ends. The CDR3 covers 15 residues. Looked up from germline, CDR1 is MDHEN and CDR2 is SYDVKM. The chain's CDR3 is CASSLPTGNYNEQFF. In DNA form, the CDR3 reads TGTGCCAGCAGTTTACCGACGGGGAACTACAATGAGCAGTTCTTC.

CDR3 loop: CASSGAGANYGYTF. As DNA, the CDR3 is TGTGCCAGCAGCGGGGCTGGAGCTAACTATGGCTACACCTTC. The rearrangement joins TRBV28 to TRBJ1-2; D perhaps matches TRBD1 (5 bases). The germline V gene encodes CDR1 MDHEN and CDR2 SYDVKM. The CDR3 consists of 14 residues. The germline V and J ends were trimmed by 6 bases and 0 bases, with 11 bases remaining between them.

The chain has TRBV2 and TRBJ1-5; the D gene is possibly TRBD1 (5 bases). V lost 1 base, J lost 3 bases, and 10 bases lay in between. CDR1 is SNHLY and CDR2 is FYNNEI in the germline V gene. This CDR3 is built from 15 residues. The CDR3 reads CASSEEQVYNQPQHF. CDR3 DNA sequence: TGTGCCAGCAGTGAAGAACAGGTCTACAATCAGCCCCAGCATTTT.

V gene TRBV5-6 combines with J gene TRBJ2-1; D remains ambiguous. This CDR3 is built from 13 residues. Trimming pared 4 bases from V and 6 bases from J, leaving 11 bases between. The germline V gene has CDR1 SGHDT and CDR2 YYEEEE. The CDR3 protein is CASSPQLPNEQFF. In DNA, the CDR3 is TGTGCCAGCAGCCCACAGTTGCCCAATGAGCAGTTCTTC.

The rearrangement links TRBV28 to TRBJ2-5; 7 bases are shared with TRBD1. The CDR3 totals 13 residues. Trimming cost V 4 bases and J 3 bases; bases outside gene matches: 2. Germline loops: CDR1 MDHEN, CDR2 SYDVKM. This CDR3 is CASSSGTEETQYF. The DNA of the CDR3 is TGTGCCAGCAGTTCCGGGACAGAAGAGACCCAGTACTTC. The full variable domain, its missing parts supplied by reference TRBV28 and TRBJ2-5, is DVKVTQSSRYLVKRTGEKVFLECVQDMDHENMFWYRQDPGLGLRLIYFSYDVKMKEKGDIPEGYSVSREKKERFSLILESASTNQTSMYLCASSSGTEETQYFGPGTRLLVL.

CDR3 loop: CASSSRGMNTEAFF. CDR3 DNA sequence: TGTGCCAGCAGTTCGAGGGGGATGAACACTGAAGCTTTCTTT. This chain uses TRBV28 with TRBJ1-1, with TRBD1 as a possible D gene (6 bases). This CDR3 region has 14 residues. V gave up 4 bases and J gave up 0 bases, with 9 bases separating them. CDR1 and CDR2 from the germline V gene are MDHEN and SYDVKM.

The chain is built from TRBV5-4 and TRBJ1-2; 11 bases map to TRBD1. The junction had 5 bases not matched to a gene; V was cut back by 4 bases and J by 6 bases. This CDR3 comprises 14 residues. Germline lookup yields CDR1 SGHNT and CDR2 YYREEE (reference sequence). Here the CDR3 DNA reads TGTGCCAGCAGCCTGGGGGACAGGGGGAATGGCTACACCTTC. As protein: CASSLGDRGNGYTF.

The chain employs TRBV19 and TRBJ1-5, with D maybe TRBD1 (5 bases). Between the trimmed V and J ends, which lost 7 bases and 7 bases, there was a span of 14 bases. The CDR3 covers 13 residues. Germline CDR1 LNHDA, CDR2 SQIVND (reference sequence). CDR3 protein: CASKGKTQQPQHF. In DNA, the CDR3 is TGTGCCAGTAAGGGGAAAACCCAACAGCCCCAGCATTTT.

The chain is built from TRBV7-2 and TRBJ2-1; D is unclear. The germline CDR1 and CDR2 sequences are SGHTA and FQGNSA. This CDR3 has 13 amino acids. Trimming pared 3 bases from V and 7 bases from J, leaving 10 bases between. This CDR3 is CASSFYLENEQFF. CDR3 nucleotides: TGTGCCAGCAGCTTCTACCTTGAGAATGAGCAGTTCTTC. Filled out from reference TRBV7-2 and TRBJ2-1, the complete variable domain reads GAGVSQSPSNKVTEKGKDVELRCDPISGHTALYWYRQSLGQGLEFLIYFQGNSAPDKSGLPSDRFSAERTGGSVSTLTIQRTQQEDSAVYLCASSFYLENEQFFGPGTRLTVL.